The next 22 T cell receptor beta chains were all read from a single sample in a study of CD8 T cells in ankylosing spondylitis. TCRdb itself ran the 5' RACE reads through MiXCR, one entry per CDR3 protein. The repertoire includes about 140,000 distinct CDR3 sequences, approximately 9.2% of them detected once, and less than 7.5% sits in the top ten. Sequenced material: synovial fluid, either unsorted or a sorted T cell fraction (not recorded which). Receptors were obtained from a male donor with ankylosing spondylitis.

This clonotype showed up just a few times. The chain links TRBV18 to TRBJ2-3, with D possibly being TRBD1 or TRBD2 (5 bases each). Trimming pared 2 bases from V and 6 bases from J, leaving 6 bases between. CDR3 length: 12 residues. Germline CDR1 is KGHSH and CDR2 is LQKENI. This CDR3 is CASSPEGDTQYF. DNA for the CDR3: TGTGCCAGCTCACCAGAGGGGGATACGCAGTATTTT.

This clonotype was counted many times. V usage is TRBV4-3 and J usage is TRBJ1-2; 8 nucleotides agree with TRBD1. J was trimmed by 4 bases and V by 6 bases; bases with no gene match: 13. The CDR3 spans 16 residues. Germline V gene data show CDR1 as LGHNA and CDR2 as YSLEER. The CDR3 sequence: CASRPGTGQDRYGYTF. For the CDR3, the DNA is TGCGCCAGCAGGCCCGGGACGGGACAGGATCGCTATGGCTACACCTTC.

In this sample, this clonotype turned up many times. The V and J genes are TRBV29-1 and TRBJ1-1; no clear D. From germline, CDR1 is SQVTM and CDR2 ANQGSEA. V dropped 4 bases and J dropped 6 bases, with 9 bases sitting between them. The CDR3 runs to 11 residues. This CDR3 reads CSVVPGAEAFF. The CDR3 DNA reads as TGCAGCGTTGTACCGGGCGCTGAAGCTTTCTTT.

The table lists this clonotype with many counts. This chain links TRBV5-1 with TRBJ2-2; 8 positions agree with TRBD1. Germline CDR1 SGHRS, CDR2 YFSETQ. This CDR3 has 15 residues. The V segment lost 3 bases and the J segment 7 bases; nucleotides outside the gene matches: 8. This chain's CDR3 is CASSSGTGGFGELFF. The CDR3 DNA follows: TGCGCCAGCAGCTCCGGGACAGGAGGCTTCGGGGAGCTGTTTTTT.

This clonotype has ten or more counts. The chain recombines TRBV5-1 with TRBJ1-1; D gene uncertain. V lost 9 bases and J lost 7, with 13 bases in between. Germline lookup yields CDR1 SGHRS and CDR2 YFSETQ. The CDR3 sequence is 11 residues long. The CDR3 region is CATRSDGEAFF. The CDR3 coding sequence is TGCGCCACAAGGTCCGACGGTGAAGCTTTCTTT.

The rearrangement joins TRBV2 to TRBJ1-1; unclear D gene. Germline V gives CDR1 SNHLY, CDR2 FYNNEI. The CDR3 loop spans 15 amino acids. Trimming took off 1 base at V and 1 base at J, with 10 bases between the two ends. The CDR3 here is CASSEDRAGNTEAFF. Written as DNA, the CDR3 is TGTGCCAGCAGTGAAGATAGAGCAGGGAACACTGAAGCTTTCTTT.

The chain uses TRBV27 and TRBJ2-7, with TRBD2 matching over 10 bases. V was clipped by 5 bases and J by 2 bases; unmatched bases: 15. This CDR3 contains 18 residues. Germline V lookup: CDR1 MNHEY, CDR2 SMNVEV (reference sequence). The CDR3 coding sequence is TGTGCCAGCAGTATCTTTGCAACCAGCGGGAGGGCCGCCTACGAGCAGTACTTC. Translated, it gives CASSIFATSGRAAYEQYF.

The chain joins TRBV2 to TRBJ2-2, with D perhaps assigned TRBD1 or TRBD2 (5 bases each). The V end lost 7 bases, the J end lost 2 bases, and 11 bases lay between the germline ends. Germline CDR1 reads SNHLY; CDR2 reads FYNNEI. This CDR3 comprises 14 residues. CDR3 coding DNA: TGTGCCAGCATGGGGCGGGTTAACACCGGGGAGCTGTTTTTT. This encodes CASMGRVNTGELFF.

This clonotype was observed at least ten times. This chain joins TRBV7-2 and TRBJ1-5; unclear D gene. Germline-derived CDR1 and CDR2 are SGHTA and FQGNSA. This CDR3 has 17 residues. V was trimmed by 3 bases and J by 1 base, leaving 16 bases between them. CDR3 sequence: CASSFPLGPASNQPQHF. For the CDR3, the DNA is TGTGCCAGCAGCTTTCCCTTGGGTCCAGCCAGCAATCAGCCCCAGCATTTT.

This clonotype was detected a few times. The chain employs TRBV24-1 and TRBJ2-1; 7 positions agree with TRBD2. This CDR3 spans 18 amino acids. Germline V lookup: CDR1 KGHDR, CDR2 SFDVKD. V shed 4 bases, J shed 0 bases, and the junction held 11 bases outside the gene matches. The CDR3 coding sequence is TGTGCCACCAGTGACCCTACTCCGCCGGGGGGCTCCTACAATGAGCAGTTCTTC. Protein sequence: CATSDPTPPGGSYNEQFF.

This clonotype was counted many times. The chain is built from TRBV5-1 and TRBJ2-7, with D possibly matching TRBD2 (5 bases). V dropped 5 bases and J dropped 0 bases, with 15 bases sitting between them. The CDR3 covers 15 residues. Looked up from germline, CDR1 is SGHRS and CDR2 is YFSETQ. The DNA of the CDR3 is TGCGCCAGCAGTATAGGGAGTTGGGACTCCTACGAGCAGTACTTC. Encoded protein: CASSIGSWDSYEQYF.

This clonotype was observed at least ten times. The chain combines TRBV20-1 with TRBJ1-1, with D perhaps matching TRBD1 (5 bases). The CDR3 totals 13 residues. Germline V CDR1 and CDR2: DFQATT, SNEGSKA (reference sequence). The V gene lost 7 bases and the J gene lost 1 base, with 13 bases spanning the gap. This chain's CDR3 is CSVPGLGNTEAFF. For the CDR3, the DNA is TGCAGTGTCCCGGGACTGGGGAACACTGAAGCTTTCTTT.

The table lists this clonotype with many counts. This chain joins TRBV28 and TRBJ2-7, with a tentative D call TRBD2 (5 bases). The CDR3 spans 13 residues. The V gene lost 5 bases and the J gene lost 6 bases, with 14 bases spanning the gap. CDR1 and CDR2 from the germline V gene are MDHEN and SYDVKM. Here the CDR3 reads CASSPLTTGEQYF. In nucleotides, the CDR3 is TGTGCCAGCAGTCCCCTGACTACCGGCGAGCAGTACTTC.

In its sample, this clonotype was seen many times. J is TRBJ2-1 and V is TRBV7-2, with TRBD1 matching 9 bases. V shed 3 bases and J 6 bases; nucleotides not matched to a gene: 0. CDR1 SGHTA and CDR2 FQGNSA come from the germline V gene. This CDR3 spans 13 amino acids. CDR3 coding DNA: TGTGCCAGCAGCTTGACAGGGGGCAATGAGCAGTTCTTC. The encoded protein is CASSLTGGNEQFF.

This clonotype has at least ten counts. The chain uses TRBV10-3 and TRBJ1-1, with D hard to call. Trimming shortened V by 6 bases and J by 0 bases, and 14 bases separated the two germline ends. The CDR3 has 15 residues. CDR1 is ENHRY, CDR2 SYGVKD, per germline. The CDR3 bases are TGTGCCATCAGGGGCGACACCGATTTGAACACTGAAGCTTTCTTT. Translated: CAIRGDTDLNTEAFF.

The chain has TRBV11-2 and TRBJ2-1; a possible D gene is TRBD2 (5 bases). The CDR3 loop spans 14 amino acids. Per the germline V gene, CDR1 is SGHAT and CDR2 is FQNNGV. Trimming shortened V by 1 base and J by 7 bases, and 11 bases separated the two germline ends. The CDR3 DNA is TGTGCCAGCAGCTTAGTGGGGAGCCGGAATGAGCAGTTCTTC. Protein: CASSLVGSRNEQFF. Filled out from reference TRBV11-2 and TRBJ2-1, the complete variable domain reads EAGVAQSPRYKIIEKRQSVAFWCNPISGHATLYWYQQILGQGPKLLIQFQNNGVVDDSQLPKDRFSAERLKGVDSTLKIQPAKLEDSAVYLCASSLVGSRNEQFFGPGTRLTVL.

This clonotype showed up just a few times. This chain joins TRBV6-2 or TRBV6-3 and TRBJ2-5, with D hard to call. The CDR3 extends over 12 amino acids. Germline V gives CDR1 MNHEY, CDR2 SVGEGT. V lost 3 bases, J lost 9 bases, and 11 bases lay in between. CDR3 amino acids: CASSYRISPQYF. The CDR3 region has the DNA TGTGCCAGCAGTTATAGAATCTCTCCCCAGTACTTC.

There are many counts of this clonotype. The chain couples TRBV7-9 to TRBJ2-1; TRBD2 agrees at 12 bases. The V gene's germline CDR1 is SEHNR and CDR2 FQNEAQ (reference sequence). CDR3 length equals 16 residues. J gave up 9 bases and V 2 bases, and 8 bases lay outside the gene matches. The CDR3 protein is CASSLSGLAGRSEQFF. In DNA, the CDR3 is TGTGCCAGCAGCTTATCCGGACTAGCGGGGCGCAGTGAGCAGTTCTTC.

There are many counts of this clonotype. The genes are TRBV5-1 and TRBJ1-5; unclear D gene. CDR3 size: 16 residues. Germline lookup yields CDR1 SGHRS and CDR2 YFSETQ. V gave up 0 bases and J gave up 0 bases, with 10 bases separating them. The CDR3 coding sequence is TGCGCCAGCAGCTTGGCCGGGTCCCATAGCAATCAGCCCCAGCATTTT. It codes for CASSLAGSHSNQPQHF. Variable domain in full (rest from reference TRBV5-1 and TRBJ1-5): KAGVTQTPRYLIKTRGQQVTLSCSPISGHRSVSWYQQTPGQGLQFLFEYFSETQRNKGNFPGRFSGRQFSNSRSEMNVSTLELGDSALYLCASSLAGSHSNQPQHFGDGTRLSIL.

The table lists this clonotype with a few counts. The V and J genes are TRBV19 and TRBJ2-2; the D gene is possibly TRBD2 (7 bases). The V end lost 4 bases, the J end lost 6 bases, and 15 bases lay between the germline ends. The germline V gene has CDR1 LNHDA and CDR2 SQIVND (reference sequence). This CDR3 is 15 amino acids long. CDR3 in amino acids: CASSKRREGAGELFF. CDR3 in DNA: TGTGCCAGTAGTAAGCGGAGGGAGGGGGCCGGGGAGCTGTTTTTT.

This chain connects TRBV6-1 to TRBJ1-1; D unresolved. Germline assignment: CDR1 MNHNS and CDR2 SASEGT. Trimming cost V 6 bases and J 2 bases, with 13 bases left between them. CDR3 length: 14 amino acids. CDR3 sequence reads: CASRTETANTEAFF. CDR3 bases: TGTGCCAGCAGGACTGAAACAGCTAACACTGAAGCTTTCTTT.

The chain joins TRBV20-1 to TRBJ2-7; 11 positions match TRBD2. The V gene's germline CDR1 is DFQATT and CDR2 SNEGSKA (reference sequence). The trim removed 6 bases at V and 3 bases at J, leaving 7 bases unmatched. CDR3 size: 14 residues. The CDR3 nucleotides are TGCAGTGCGAGCTTTAGCGGGGGGGGCTACGAGCAGTACTTC. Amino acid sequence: CSASFSGGGYEQYF.